This is a list of T cell receptor beta chains from one sample in a study of blood T cell repertoires in COVID-19. Using immunoSEQ multiplex PCR, the repertoire was profiled, and TCRdb retains in-frame clones only, with some absent. This table has about 15,000 clones, more than 70% appearing once. The sample consisted of peripheral blood. The receptors derive from a human donor in a cohort sampled during active COVID-19. The CDR3 runs from the conserved cysteine through the conserved F or W. The D gene is left open where the match is weak. The size of a clone is reported for some rows only, either as once, few or many, or as a class for expanded clones.

>TRBV6-6|NA|TRBJ2-1|NA
TGTGCCAGCAGCCCCCGGAGCTCCTACAATGAGCAGTTCTTC
CASSPRSSYNEQFF
>TRBV5-1|NA|TRBJ2-1|NA
TGCGCCAGCAGCCCTGACAATGAGCAGTTCTTC
CASSPDNEQFF
>TRBV10-1|NA|TRBJ2-1|NA
TGCGCCAGCAGTGGGCCAAACAATGAGCAGTTCTTC
CASSGPNNEQFF
>TRBV18|NA|TRBJ1-4|NA
TGTGCCAGCTCACCACGATCAAAGGGGGAAAAACTGTTTTTT
CASSPRSKGEKLFF
>TRBV14|NA|TRBJ2-5|NA
TGTGCCAGCAGCCAGAGTGGGACCCAGTACTTC
CASSQSGTQYF
>TRBV6-2/TRBV6-3|NA|TRBJ1-5|NA
TGTGCCAGCAGTTACTCGTGGACAGTCTCATTTCAGCCCCAGCATTTT
CASSYSWTVSFQPQHF
>TRBV19|NA|TRBJ1-1|NA
TGTGCCAGTAGTGGAACAGCGAACACTGAAGCTTTCTTT
CASSGTANTEAFF
>TRBV5-1|NA|TRBJ2-2|TRBD1
TGCGCCAGCAGTGTCAGGGGGACCGGGGAGCTGTTTTTT
CASSVRGTGELFF
>TRBV6-5|once|TRBJ2-1|TRBD1
TGTGCCAGCAGTTACTCGACAGGGGGCAACCGGCTCTTC
CASSYSTGGNRLF
>TRBV28|NA|TRBJ2-7|NA
TGTGCCAGCGGCACAGGTCGGACCTACGAGCAGTACTTC
CASGTGRTYEQYF
>TRBV2|once|TRBJ2-6|NA
TGTGCCAGCAGCGGGACCGGGGGAGGCGCCAACGTCCTGACTTTC
CASSGTGGGANVLTF
>TRBV5-1|NA|TRBJ2-3|NA
TGCGCCAGCAGCTTGGGCCGGGGAGCAGATACGCAGTATTTT
CASSLGRGADTQYF
>TRBV10-3|NA|TRBJ2-7|TRBD1
TGTGCCACAAGGGGTCACAGGGGGCAAGACGAGCAGTACTTC
CATRGHRGQDEQYF
>TRBV29-1|NA|TRBJ2-7|NA
TGCAGCGTAATCAAGGGGGTTCACGAGCAGTACTTC
CSVIKGVHEQYF
>TRBV28|few|TRBJ2-5|TRBD2
TGTGCCAGCAGATCTGGACTAGCGGGAGTAAGAGAGACCCAGTACTTC
CASRSGLAGVRETQYF